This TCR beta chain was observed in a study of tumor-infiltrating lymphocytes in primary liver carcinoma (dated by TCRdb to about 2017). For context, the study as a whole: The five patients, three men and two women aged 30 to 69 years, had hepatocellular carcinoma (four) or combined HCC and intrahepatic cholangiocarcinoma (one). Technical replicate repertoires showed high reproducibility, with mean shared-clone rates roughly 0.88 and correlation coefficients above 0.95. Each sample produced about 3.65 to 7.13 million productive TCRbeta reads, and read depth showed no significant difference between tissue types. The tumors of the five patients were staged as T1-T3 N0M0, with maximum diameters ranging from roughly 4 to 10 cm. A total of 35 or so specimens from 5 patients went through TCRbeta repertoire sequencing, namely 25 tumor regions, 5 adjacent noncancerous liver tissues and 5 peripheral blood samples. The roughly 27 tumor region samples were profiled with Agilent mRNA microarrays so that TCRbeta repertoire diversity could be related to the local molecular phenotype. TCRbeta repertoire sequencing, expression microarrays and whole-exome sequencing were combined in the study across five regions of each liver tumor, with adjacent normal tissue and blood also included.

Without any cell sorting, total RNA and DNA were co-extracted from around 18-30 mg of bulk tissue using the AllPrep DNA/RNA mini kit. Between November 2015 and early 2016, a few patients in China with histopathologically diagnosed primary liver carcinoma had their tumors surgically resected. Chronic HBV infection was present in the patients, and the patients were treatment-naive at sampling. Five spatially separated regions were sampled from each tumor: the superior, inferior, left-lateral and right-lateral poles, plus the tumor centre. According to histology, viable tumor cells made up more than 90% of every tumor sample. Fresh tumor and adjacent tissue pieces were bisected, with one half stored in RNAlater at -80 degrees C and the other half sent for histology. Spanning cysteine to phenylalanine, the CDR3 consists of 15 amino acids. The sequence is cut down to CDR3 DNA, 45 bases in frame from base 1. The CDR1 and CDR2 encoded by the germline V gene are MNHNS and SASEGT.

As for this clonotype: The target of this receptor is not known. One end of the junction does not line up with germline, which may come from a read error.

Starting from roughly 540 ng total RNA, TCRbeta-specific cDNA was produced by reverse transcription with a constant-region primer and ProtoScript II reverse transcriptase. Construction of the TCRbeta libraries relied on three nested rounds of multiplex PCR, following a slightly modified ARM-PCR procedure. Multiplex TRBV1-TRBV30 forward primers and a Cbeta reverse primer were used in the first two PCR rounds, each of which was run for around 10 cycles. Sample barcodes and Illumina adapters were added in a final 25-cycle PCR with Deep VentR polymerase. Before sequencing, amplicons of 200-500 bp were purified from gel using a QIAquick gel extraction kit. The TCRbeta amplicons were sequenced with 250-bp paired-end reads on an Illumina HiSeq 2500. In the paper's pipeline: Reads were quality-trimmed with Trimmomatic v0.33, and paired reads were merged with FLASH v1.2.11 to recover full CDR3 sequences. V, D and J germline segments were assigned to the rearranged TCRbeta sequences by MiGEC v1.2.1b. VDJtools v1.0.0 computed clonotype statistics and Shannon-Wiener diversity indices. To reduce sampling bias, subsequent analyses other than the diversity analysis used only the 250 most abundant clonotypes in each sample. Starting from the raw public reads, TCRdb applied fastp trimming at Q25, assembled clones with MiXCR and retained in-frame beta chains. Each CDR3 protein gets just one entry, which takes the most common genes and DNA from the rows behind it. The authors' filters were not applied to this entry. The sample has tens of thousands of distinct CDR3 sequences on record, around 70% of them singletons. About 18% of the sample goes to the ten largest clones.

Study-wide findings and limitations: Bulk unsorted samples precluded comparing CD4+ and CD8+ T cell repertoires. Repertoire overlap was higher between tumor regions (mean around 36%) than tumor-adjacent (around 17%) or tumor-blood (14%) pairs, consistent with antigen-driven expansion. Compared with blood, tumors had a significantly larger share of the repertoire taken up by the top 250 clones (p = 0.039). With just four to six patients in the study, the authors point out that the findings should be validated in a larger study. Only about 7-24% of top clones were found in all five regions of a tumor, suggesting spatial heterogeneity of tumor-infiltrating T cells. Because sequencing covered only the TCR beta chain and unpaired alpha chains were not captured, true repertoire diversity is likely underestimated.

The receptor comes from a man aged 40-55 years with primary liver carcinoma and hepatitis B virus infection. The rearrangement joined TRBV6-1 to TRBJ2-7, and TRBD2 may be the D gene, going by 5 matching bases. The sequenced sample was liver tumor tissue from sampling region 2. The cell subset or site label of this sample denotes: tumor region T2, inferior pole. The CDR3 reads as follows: CASSEGERAFYEQYF. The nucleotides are TGTGCCAGCAGTGAAGGAGAGAGGGCTTTCTACGAGCAATACTTC.